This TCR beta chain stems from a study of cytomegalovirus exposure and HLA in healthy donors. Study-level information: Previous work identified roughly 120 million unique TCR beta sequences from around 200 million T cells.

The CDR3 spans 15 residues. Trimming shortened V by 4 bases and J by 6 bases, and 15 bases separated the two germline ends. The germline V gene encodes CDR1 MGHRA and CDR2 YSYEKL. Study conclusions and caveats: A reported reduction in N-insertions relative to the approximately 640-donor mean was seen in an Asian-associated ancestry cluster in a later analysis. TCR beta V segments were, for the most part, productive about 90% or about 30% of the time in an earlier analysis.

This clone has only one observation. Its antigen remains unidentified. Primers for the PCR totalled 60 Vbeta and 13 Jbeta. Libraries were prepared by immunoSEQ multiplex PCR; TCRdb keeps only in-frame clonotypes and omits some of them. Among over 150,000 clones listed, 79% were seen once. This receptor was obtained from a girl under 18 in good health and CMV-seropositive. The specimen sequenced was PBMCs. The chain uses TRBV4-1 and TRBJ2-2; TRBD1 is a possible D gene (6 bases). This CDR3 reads CASSRGPGDAGELFF. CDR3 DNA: TGCGCCAGCAGCCGGGGGCCAGGGGACGCCGGGGAGCTGTTTTTT.